This entry is about one T cell receptor (beta chain). Antigen: not known. Trimming removed 5 bases from V and 7 bases from J; junction bases left unmatched: 24. The CDR3 runs to 18 residues. The germline V gene has CDR1 SGHRS and CDR2 YFSETQ. This sample was taken from a study of T cell responses to AZD1222 COVID-19 vaccine. General study points: Clonal diversity was possibly underestimated; the donors were predominantly white British and more often female.

Using immunoSEQ multiplex PCR, the repertoire was profiled, and TCRdb retains in-frame clones only, with some absent. The data show more than 150,000 clones, around 89% seen once. This specimen consisted of peripheral blood, obtained on day 0 of AZD1222 vaccination. The TCR comes from an adult in good health. The J gene is TRBJ2-7, the V gene TRBV5-1, with 7 bases matching TRBD1. CDR3 nucleotides: TGCGCCAGCAGTTGGCCAACAGAGACGGGACAGAGTCTCCGAGAGCAGTACTTC. This translates into CASSWPTETGQSLREQYF.